The 19 T cell receptor beta chains listed next were all sequenced from one sample in a study of immune characterization of retroperitoneal liposarcoma. MiXCR, applied by TCRdb to the PCR reads, yields one record per CDR3 protein. The sample yields 15,000 or so distinct CDR3 sequences, roughly 44% seen once. The source material was tumor tissue. The receptors originated from a female donor with retroperitoneal liposarcoma.

The chain employs TRBV7-2 and TRBJ2-3; D remains unclear. Germline CDR1 is SGHTA and CDR2 is FQGNSA. V gave up 1 base and J gave up 9 bases, with 8 bases separating them. This CDR3 is built from 12 residues. The CDR3 nucleotides are TGTGCCAGCAGCTTAGTGGAGAGCACGCAGTATTTT. Protein product: CASSLVESTQYF.

The V call is TRBV6-1, the J call TRBJ2-1; D not resolved. From germline, CDR1 is MNHNS and CDR2 SASEGT. The CDR3 is 11 amino acids. V was pared by 6 bases and J by 7 bases, with 7 bases between. The CDR3 loop is CASRLDNEQFF. The CDR3 DNA is TGTGCCAGCAGACTGGATAATGAGCAGTTCTTC.

This clonotype was seen only a few times. This sequence joins TRBV14 and TRBJ2-6; D is unclear. CDR3 length: 18 residues. CDR1 is SGHDN, CDR2 FVKESK, per germline. Trimming cost V 0 bases and J 0 bases, with 12 bases left between them. The CDR3 sequence: CASSQDRKDLSGANVLTF. The CDR3 DNA follows: TGTGCCAGCAGCCAAGATCGAAAGGACCTCTCTGGGGCCAACGTCCTGACTTTC.

This clonotype was recorded many times. The V gene is TRBV6-1, the J gene TRBJ2-1; 9 nucleotides agree with TRBD2. The V gene's germline CDR1 is MNHNS and CDR2 SASEGT. This CDR3 has 14 amino acids. The junction had 12 bases not matched to a gene; V was cut back by 8 bases and J by 10 bases. The CDR3 reads CASVQASGAYEQFF. CDR3 bases: TGTGCCAGCGTCCAAGCTAGCGGGGCCTACGAGCAGTTCTTC.

CDR3 region: CASSLGTSGRARETQYF. The CDR3 DNA reads as TGTGCCAGCAGCTTAGGGACTAGCGGGAGGGCGCGAGAGACCCAGTACTTC. The genes are TRBV7-6 and TRBJ2-5, with 15 bases fitting TRBD2. Germline loops: CDR1 SGHVS, CDR2 FNYEAQ. Trimming took 1 base from V and 4 from J; bases not matched to a gene: 4. The CDR3 is 17 residues long.

The gene calls are TRBV27 and TRBJ2-3; TRBD2 is a possible D gene (6 bases). V lost 2 bases, J lost 6 bases, and 12 bases lay in between. CDR3 size: 14 residues. Germline V gene sequence: CDR1 MNHEY, CDR2 SMNVEV (reference sequence). DNA for the CDR3: TGTGCCAGCAGTTTACGGGGGTTTGATGATACGCAGTATTTT. Amino acid sequence: CASSLRGFDDTQYF.

This chain connects TRBV11-3 to TRBJ2-5; TRBD2 agrees at 10 bases. The DNA end is a closer match to TRBJ2-1, so the J assignment may be wrong. The germline V gene has CDR1 SGHNT and CDR2 YENEEA. The CDR3 sequence is 15 residues long. This CDR3 is CASSPGTSDQETQFF. In nucleotides, the CDR3 is TGTGCCAGCAGCCCTGGGACTAGCGATCAAGAGACCCAGTTCTTC.

The genes are TRBV12-3 or TRBV12-4 and TRBJ2-7; TRBD1 or TRBD2 may be the D gene (6 bases each). Trimming pared 6 bases from V and 0 bases from J, leaving 15 bases between. The CDR3 is 15 amino acids. Here the CDR3 reads CASSEGEGGSYEQYF. The CDR3 DNA is TGTGCCAGCAGCGAAGGCGAGGGGGGCTCCTACGAGCAGTACTTC.

The rearrangement links TRBV6-6 to TRBJ2-2; either TRBD1 or TRBD2 may fit D (6 bases each). Trimming left V 6 bases short and J 6 bases short, with 11 bases between. CDR1 and CDR2 (germline): MNHNY, SVGAGI (reference sequence). The CDR3 runs 13 residues. The CDR3 nucleotides read TGTGCCAGCAGCCCAAGGGGGGCCGGGGAGCTGTTTTTT. Protein: CASSPRGAGELFF.

The rearrangement uses TRBV6-1 and TRBJ2-5, with D unresolved. The V end was cut by 2 bases, the J end by 6 bases, with 4 bases between. The CDR3 length is 11 residues. Germline CDR1 MNHNS, CDR2 SASEGT. The CDR3 bases are TGTGCCAGCAGTGAATGGAAGACCCAGTACTTC. Its translation: CASSEWKTQYF.

The chain uses TRBV12-5 and TRBJ1-1; D is unresolved. V shed 2 bases and J shed 1 base, with 11 bases lying between them. The CDR3 contains 15 residues. Germline V gives CDR1 LGHNT, CDR2 FRNRAP. CDR3 loop: CASGLMALENTEAFF. The CDR3 DNA reads as TGTGCTAGTGGTTTGATGGCACTTGAGAACACTGAAGCTTTCTTT.

This clonotype appeared a few times. This sequence joins TRBV6-1 and TRBJ2-5; D unclear. The V gene's germline CDR1 is MNHNS and CDR2 SASEGT. Deletions cut 8 bases from V and 7 bases from J, with 11 bases between. The CDR3 consists of 11 residues. CDR3 sequence (DNA): TGTGCCAGCCTCTCAGTCGGGACCCAGTACTTC. Its translation is CASLSVGTQYF.

The chain couples TRBV27 to TRBJ2-1; the D is unclear. The germline CDR1 and CDR2 sequences are MNHEY and SMNVEV (reference sequence). The CDR3 totals 11 residues. Deletions cut 5 bases from V and 10 bases from J, with 9 bases between. This CDR3 reads CASSTTYEQFF. For the CDR3, the DNA is TGTGCCAGCAGTACCACATACGAGCAGTTCTTC.

This sequence joins TRBV27 and TRBJ2-1; weak D call: TRBD2 (6 bases). The J call is doubtful: the DNA matches TRBJ2-7 better. Germline V CDR1 and CDR2: MNHEY, SMNVEV (reference sequence). CDR3 size: 15 residues. As DNA, the CDR3 is TGTGCCAGCAGTTTACGGGGGAGTCTCACCTACGAGCAGTACTTC. It translates to CASSLRGSLTYEQYF.

The V gene is TRBV6-6, the J gene TRBJ2-1, with 7 positions matching TRBD1. Germline V gene data show CDR1 as MNHNY and CDR2 as SVGAGI (reference sequence). J lost 5 bases, V lost 1 base, and 8 bases had no gene match. There are 16 residues in the CDR3. CDR3 protein: CASSYLSGGQDNEQFF. CDR3 coding DNA: TGTGCCAGCAGTTACTTGTCAGGAGGACAGGACAATGAGCAGTTCTTC.

The V gene is TRBV28, the J gene TRBJ2-5; 16 bases are shared with TRBD2. The J call may be wrong; the DNA end is better matched by TRBJ2-1. Looked up from germline, CDR1 is MDHEN and CDR2 is SYDVKM. The CDR3 loop spans 19 amino acids. The CDR3 DNA is TGTGCCAGCAGTTTGATGGGGACTAGCGGGGGGGCTTCCTACAATGAGCAGTTCTTC. Translation gives CASSLMGTSGGASYNEQFF.

The chain recombines TRBV27 with TRBJ2-1; the D call may be TRBD1 or TRBD2 (6 bases each). CDR3 length equals 16 residues. Trimming removed 2 bases at V and 6 bases at J, with 17 bases between. Per germline, CDR1 MNHEY and CDR2 SMNVEV (reference sequence). The CDR3 sequence: CASSLRGVRALNEQFF. The CDR3 bases are TGTGCCAGCAGTTTAAGGGGGGTCAGGGCCCTCAATGAGCAGTTCTTC.

V is TRBV11-3 and J is TRBJ2-4; D call uncertain. The end of the DNA is better explained by TRBJ2-7, so the J call may be wrong. Germline V CDR1 and CDR2: SGHNT, YENEEA. The CDR3 spans 14 residues. The CDR3 nucleotides are TGTGCCAGCAGCTTAGTAGGCTTCTCCTACGAGCAGTACTTC. As protein: CASSLVGFSYEQYF.

This clonotype is classed as medium-sized. CDR3 bases: TGTGCCAGCAGTGTTTCATGGGGCCAAGAGACCCAGTACTTC. The encoded protein is CASSVSWGQETQYF. The V call is TRBV6-1, the J call TRBJ2-5; D not certain. CDR1 and CDR2 (germline): MNHNS, SASEGT. Trimming pared 4 bases from V and 1 base from J, leaving 10 bases between. CDR3 length equals 14 residues.